This TCR beta chain is drawn from a study of tumor-infiltrating lymphocytes in primary liver carcinoma (dated by TCRdb to about 2017). Broadly, across the study: Between November 2015 and 2016, about 5 patients in China with histopathologically diagnosed primary liver carcinoma had surgical resection. Hepatocellular carcinoma (four) or combined HCC and intrahepatic cholangiocarcinoma (one) was present in the five patients, who were three men and two women aged 30 to 69 years. Repertoires from technical replicates were highly reproducible, with mean shared-clone rates roughly 0.9 and correlation coefficients above 0.98. Samples yielded roughly 3.5 to 8 million productive TCRbeta reads; read depth did not differ significantly between tissue types. Tumors of the five patients were stage T1-T3 N0M0 with maximum diameters of about 4.2 to 10 cm. TCRbeta repertoire sequencing covered 35 or so specimens from 5 patients: 25 or so tumor regions, 5 adjacent noncancerous liver tissues and 5 peripheral blood samples. The study combined TCRbeta repertoire sequencing, expression microarrays and whole-exome sequencing across five regions of each liver tumor, with adjacent normal tissue and blood. The paper's findings and limits, for the study overall: Only the TCR beta chain was sequenced, which likely underestimates true repertoire diversity because unpaired alpha chains were not captured. Repertoire overlap was found to be higher between tumor regions (mean around 35%) than between tumor-adjacent (roughly 17%) or tumor-blood (14%) pairs, consistent with antigen-driven expansion. Comparison of CD4+ and CD8+ T cell repertoires was precluded by the use of bulk unsorted samples. The study included only four to six patients, and the authors note findings should be validated in a larger study. A significantly larger repertoire fraction was made up by the top 250 clones in tumors than in blood (p = 0.039).

Starting from approximately 460 ng total RNA, TCRbeta-specific cDNA was produced by reverse transcription with a constant-region primer and ProtoScript II reverse transcriptase. TCRbeta libraries were built with three nested multiplex PCR rounds, a slightly modified ARM-PCR procedure. Multiplex TRBV1-TRBV30 forward primers and a Cbeta reverse primer were used in the first two PCR rounds, each of which was run for around 9 cycles. A final 25-cycle PCR with Deep VentR polymerase added sample barcodes and Illumina adapters. Before sequencing, amplicons between 200 and 500 bp were purified from gel using a QIAquick gel extraction kit. An Illumina HiSeq 2500 was used to sequence the TCRbeta amplicons, generating 250-bp paired-end reads. In the original analysis: To recover full CDR3 sequences, reads were quality-trimmed using Trimmomatic v0.33 and paired reads were then merged using FLASH v1.2.11. V, D and J germline segments were assigned to the rearranged TCRbeta sequences by MiGEC v1.2.1b. Clonotype statistics and Shannon-Wiener diversity indices were calculated with VDJtools v1.0.0. To reduce sampling bias, subsequent analyses other than the diversity analysis used only the 250 most abundant clonotypes in each sample. The public reads were reprocessed in TCRdb via fastp at Q25 and MiXCR, keeping in-frame beta chains. Rows are combined by CDR3 protein, so each entry shows the most common genes and DNA. It is TCRdb's table, rather than the study itself, that gives the V and J calls and clone size. The sample data list around 330,000 distinct CDR3 sequences, and over 55% of these were observed just once. The ten largest clones take up 9% to 10% of the sample.

Comments on this clonotype: The antigen this receptor binds is unknown. A much larger clone lies one base from this, so it may be a read error.

Trimming removed 2 bases from V and 7 bases from J; the gene matches leave 4 bases unexplained. The CDR3 goes from the cysteine to the phenylalanine over 13 residues. The read is trimmed to its CDR3 DNA, 39 bases read in frame from base 1. CDR1 and CDR2, per the germline V gene, are MDHEN and SYDVKM. TRIzol reagent was used to extract blood RNA from unsorted whole blood, while the DNeasy Blood & Tissue kit provided the germline DNA. At the time of sampling, the patients had chronic HBV infection and had not received any treatment. Before surgery, roughly 4.2 milliliters of peripheral blood were drawn into K2EDTA tubes.

The sequence is built from TRBV28 and TRBJ1-2; the junction holds 7 bases that match TRBD1. Material for sequencing was peripheral blood. This receptor was identified in a man aged 35 to 55 with primary liver carcinoma and hepatitis B virus infection. The CDR3 has the sequence CASSLQGGRGYTF. The DNA sequence is TGTGCCAGCAGTTTACAGGGGGGGCGTGGCTACACCTTC.